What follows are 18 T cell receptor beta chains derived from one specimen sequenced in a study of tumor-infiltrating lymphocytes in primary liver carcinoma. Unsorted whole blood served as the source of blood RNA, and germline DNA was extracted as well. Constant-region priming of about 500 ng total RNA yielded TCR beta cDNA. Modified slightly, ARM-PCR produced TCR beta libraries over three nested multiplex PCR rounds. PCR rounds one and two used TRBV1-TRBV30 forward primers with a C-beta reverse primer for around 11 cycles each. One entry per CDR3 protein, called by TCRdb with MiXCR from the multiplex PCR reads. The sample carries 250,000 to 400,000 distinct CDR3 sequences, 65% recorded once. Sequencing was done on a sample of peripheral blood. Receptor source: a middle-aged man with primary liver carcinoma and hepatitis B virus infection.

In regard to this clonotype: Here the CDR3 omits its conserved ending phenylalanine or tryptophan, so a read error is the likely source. CDR3 sequence: CASSPNTPGDGYTL. The CDR3 bases are TGTGCCAGCAGCCCCAACACCCCTGGGGATGGCTACACCCTC. The chain uses TRBV11-2 and TRBJ1-2; no clear D. The CDR3 runs 14 residues. In germline, CDR1 is SGHAT, CDR2 FQNNGV. V dropped 5 bases and J dropped 6 bases, with 16 bases sitting between them.

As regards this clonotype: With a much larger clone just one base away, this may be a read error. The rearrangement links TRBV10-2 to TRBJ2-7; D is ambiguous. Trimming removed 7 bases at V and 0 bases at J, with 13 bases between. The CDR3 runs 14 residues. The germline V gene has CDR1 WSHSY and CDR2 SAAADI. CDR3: CASIADMRSYEQYF. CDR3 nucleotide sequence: TGCGCCAGCATCGCCGATATGCGCTCCTACGAGCAGTACTTC.

CDR3 sequence: CASSPRQAANTGELFF. DNA of the CDR3: TGTGCCAGCAGTCCCAGACAGGCCGCGAACACCGGGGAGCTGTTTTTT. V is TRBV28 and J is TRBJ2-2; weak D call: TRBD1 (6 bases). CDR1 is MDHEN and CDR2 is SYDVKM in the germline V gene. CDR3 length equals 16 residues. Trimming cost V 5 bases and J 0 bases, with 13 bases left between them.

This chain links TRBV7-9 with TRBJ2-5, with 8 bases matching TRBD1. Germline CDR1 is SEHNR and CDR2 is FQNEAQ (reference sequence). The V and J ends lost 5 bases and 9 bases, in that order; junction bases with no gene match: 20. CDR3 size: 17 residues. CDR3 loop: CASSLEDRVAPEEAQYF. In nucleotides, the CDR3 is TGTGCCAGCAGCCTAGAGGACAGGGTCGCGCCCGAGGAGGCCCAGTACTTC.

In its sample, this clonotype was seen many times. As DNA, the CDR3 is TGTGCCAGCAGGAACACAGGGGGAGTGGGTGAAAAACTGTTTTTT. The encoded protein is CASRNTGGVGEKLFF. This chain uses TRBV12-3 or TRBV12-4 with TRBJ1-4; 8 bases align to TRBD1. V was pared by 6 bases and J by 7 bases, with 10 bases of the junction left unmatched. The CDR3 covers 15 residues.

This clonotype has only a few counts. CDR3 sequence (DNA): TGCGCCAGCAGCCAGACAGGGTCGATGATGGGTGAGCAGTTCTTC. Amino acid sequence: CASSQTGSMMGEQFF. The chain combines TRBV4-1 with TRBJ2-1; TRBD1 matches 7 bases. This CDR3 is 15 amino acids long. The J segment lost 9 bases and the V segment lost 3 bases, leaving 11 bases of the junction unmatched. Germline lookup yields CDR1 MGHRA and CDR2 YSYEKL.

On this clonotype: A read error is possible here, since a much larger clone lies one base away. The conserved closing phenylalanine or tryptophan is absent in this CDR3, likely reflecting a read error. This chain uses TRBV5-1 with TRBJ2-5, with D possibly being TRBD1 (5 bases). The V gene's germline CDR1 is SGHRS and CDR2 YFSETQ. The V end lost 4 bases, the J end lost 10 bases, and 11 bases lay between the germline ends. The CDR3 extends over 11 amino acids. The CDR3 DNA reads TGCGCCAGCAGCGGAGAAGGGGACCAGTACTTA. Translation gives CASSGEGDQYL.

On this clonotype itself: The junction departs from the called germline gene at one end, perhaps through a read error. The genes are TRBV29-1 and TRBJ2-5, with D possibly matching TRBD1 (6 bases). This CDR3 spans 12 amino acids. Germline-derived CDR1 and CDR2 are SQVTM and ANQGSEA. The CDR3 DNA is TGCAACGTTAGCCACAGGGAAGAGACCCGGTACTTC. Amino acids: CNVSHREETRYF.

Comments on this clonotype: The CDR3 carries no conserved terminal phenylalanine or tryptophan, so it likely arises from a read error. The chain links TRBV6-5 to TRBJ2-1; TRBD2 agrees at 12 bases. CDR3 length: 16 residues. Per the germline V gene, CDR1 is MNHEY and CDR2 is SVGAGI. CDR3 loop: CVSSPRTSGIKGEQFL. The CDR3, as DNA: TGTGTCAGCAGCCCTAGGACTAGCGGGATCAAGGGTGAGCAGTTCTTA.

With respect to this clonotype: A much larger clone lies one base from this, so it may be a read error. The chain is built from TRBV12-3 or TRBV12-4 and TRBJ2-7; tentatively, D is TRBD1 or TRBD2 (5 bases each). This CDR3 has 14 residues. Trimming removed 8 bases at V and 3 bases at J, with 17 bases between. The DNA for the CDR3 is TGTGCCAGCGCTGGGACCCGGAAACACTACGAGCAGTACTTC. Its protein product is CASAGTRKHYEQYF.

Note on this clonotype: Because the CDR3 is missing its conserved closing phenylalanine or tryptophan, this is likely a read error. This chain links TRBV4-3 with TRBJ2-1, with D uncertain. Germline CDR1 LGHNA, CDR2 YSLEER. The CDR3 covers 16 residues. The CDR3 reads CASSQDPYSEYNEQFV. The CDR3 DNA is TGCGCCAGTAGCCAAGATCCCTACTCAGAATACAATGAGCAGTTCGTC.

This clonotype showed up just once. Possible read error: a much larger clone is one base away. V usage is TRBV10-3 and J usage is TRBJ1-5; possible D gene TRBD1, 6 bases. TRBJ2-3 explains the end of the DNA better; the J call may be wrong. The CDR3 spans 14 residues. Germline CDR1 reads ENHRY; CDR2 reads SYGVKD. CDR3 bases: TGTGCCATCAGCCAAGGACAGTCCAATCAGCCCCAGTATTTT. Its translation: CAISQGQSNQPQYF.

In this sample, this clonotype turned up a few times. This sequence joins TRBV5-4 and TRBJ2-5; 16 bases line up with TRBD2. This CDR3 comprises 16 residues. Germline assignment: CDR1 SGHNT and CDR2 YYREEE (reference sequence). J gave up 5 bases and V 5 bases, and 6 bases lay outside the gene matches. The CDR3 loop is CASRTGLAGGKETQYF. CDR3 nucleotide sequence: TGTGCCAGCAGGACGGGACTAGCGGGAGGGAAGGAGACCCAGTACTTC.

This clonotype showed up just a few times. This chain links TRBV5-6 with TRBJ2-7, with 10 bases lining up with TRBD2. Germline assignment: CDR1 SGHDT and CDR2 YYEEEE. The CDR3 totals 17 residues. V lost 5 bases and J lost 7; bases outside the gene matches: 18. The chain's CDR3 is CASRSLGSGRAGREQYF. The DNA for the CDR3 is TGTGCCAGCAGAAGTCTCGGGAGCGGGAGGGCCGGGCGAGAGCAGTACTTC.

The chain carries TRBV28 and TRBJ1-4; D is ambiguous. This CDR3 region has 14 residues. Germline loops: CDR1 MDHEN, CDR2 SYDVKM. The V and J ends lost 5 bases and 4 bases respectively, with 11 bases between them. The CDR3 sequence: CASSLARVNEKLFF. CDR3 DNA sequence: TGTGCCAGCAGTCTGGCGAGGGTTAATGAAAAACTGTTTTTT.

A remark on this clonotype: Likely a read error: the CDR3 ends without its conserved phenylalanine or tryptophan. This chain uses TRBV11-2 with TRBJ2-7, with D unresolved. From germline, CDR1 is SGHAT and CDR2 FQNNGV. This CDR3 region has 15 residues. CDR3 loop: CACSSGEFAGYEQYY. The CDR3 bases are TGTGCCTGCAGCTCCGGCGAGTTTGCTGGGTACGAGCAGTACTAC.

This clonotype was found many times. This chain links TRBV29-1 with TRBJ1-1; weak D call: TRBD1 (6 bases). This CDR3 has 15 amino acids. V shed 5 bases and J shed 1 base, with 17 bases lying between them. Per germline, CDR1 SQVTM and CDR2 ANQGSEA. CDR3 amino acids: CSVSVRDTPNTEAFF. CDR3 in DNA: TGCAGCGTTTCCGTTCGGGACACCCCGAACACTGAAGCTTTCTTT.

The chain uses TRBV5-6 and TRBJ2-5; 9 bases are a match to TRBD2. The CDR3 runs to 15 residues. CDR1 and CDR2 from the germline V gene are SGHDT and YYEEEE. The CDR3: CVCSFLAGDRETQYF. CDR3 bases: TGTGTCTGCAGCTTCTTAGCGGGAGATAGGGAGACCCAGTACTTC.